The following is a TCR beta chain sequence with its context. The antigen is undetermined. V lost 7 bases to trimming and J lost 16 bases, with 29 bases between them. Per the germline V gene, CDR1 is SGHTA and CDR2 is FQGNSA. There are 15 residues in the CDR3. The source of the sample is a study of CD8+CD57+ T cells in acquired aplastic anemia. Study-level background: The average for DNA from sorted CD4+ and CD8+ cells was 3 to 3.5 ug. Healthy donor sequencing depth: some 10 million CD4+, roughly 11 million CD8+ reads. Study observations and caveats: Patients versus controls showed no significant CD8+ Simpson's diversity difference. About 27 CD8+ CDR3 sequences were shared between patients and controls.

Genomic DNA constituted the template upon which TCR beta VDJ and CDR3 profiling was performed. TCRdb fed the reads into MiXCR, producing one record per CDR3 protein. Of 400,000 to 450,000 distinct CDR3 sequences listed, around 72% are singletons. The rearrangement joins TRBV7-2 to TRBJ1-5; D not resolved. The sequence derives from a human donor in good health, serving as a control. Source material: sorted CD4+, CD8+, or CD8+CD57+ T cells (not recorded which) from PBMCs. For the CDR3, the DNA is TGTGCCAGCACCTCGGCCAGATCCTACGATCAGTACTTCCATTTT. This encodes CASTSARSYDQYFHF.